One sample yielded the 5 T cell receptor beta chains listed below, sequenced in a study of T-cell reconstitution after alpha-beta-depleted transplantation in children. During its preparation, the TCRbeta library received unique molecular identifiers. Via MiXCR, TCRdb re-called the PCR reads, giving one row per CDR3 protein. The sample shows 190,000 or so distinct CDR3 sequences, 6% to 7% of them seen only once. The material sequenced was PBMCs from the stem cell graft donor, taken from the stem cell graft. All receptors derive from a human donor who donated a stem cell graft to a child with Wiskott-Aldrich syndrome.

This clonotype was counted ten times or more. The rearrangement links TRBV29-1 to TRBJ2-7; D may be TRBD1 (5 bases). Between the trimmed V and J ends, which lost 5 bases and 2 bases, there was a span of 10 bases. From germline, CDR1 is SQVTM and CDR2 ANQGSEA. The length of the CDR3 is 12 residues. CDR3 loop: CSVKTATYEQYF. CDR3 DNA sequence: TGCAGCGTTAAGACAGCGACCTACGAGCAGTACTTC.

This clonotype was found a few times. The CDR3 here is CASSYDREETQYF. In nucleotides, the CDR3 is TGTGCCAGCAGTTACGACAGGGAAGAGACCCAGTACTTC. The chain combines TRBV6-5 with TRBJ2-5, with 7 bases that match TRBD1. The V gene end was trimmed by 2 bases and the J gene end by 3 bases; junction bases not matched to a gene: 0. The germline CDR1 and CDR2 sequences are MNHEY and SVGAGI. There are 13 residues in the CDR3.

This clonotype was detected a few times. This chain's CDR3 is CASSLLGGRSTGELFF. In nucleotides, the CDR3 is TGTGCCAGCAGCTTATTGGGCGGGAGATCCACCGGGGAGCTGTTTTTT. The chain links TRBV7-7 to TRBJ2-2; TRBD2 aligns across 7 bases. V lost 2 bases to trimming and J lost 4 bases; unmatched junction nucleotides: 7. CDR1 SSHAT and CDR2 FNYEAQ come from the germline V gene (reference sequence). This CDR3 spans 16 amino acids. The complete variable domain, with remaining parts taken from reference TRBV7-7 and TRBJ2-2, reads GAGVSQSPRYKVTKRGQDVTLRCDPISSHATLYWYQQALGQGPEFLTYFNYEAQPDKSGLPSDRFSAERPEGSISTLTIQRTEQRDSAMYRCASSLLGGRSTGELFFGEGSRLTVL.

The chain employs TRBV18 and TRBJ2-1; TRBD1 agrees at 7 bases. The CDR3 consists of 15 residues. CDR1 KGHSH and CDR2 LQKENI come from the germline V gene. Trimming took 3 bases from V and 3 from J; bases not matched to a gene: 5. The CDR3 reads CASSPTGSIYNEQFF. As DNA, the CDR3 is TGTGCCAGCTCACCGACAGGGAGCATCTACAATGAGCAGTTCTTC.

This clonotype was recorded at least ten times. The V gene is TRBV20-1, the J gene TRBJ1-2; 10 positions match TRBD1. Germline CDR1 and CDR2: DFQATT and SNEGSKA (reference sequence). The CDR3 has 15 amino acids. The ends lost 2 bases at V and 4 bases at J; junction bases unmatched: 7. CDR3 sequence: CSARIPGQGSYGYTF. In DNA form, the CDR3 reads TGCAGTGCTAGAATTCCGGGACAGGGGTCCTATGGCTACACCTTC.